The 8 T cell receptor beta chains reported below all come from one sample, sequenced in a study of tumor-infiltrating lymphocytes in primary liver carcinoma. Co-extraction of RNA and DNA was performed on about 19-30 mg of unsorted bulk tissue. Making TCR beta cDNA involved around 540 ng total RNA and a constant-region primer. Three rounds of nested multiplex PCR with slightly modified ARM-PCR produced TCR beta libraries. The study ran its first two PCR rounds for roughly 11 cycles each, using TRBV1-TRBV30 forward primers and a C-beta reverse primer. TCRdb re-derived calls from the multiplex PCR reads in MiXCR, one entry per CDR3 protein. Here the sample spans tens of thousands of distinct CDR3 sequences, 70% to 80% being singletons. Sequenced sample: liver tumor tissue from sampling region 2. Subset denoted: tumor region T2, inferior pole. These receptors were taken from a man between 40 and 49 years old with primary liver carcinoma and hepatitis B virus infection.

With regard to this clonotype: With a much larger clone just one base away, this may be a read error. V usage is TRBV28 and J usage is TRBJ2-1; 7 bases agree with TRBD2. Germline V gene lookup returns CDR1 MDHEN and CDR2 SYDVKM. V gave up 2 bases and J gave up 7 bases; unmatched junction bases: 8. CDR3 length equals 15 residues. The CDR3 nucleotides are TGTGCCAGCAGTTTACCCGGACTAGTGGGGAATGAGCAGTTCTTC. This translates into CASSLPGLVGNEQFF. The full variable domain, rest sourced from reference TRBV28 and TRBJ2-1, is DVKVTQSSRYLVKRTGEKVFLECVQDMDHENMFWYRQDPGLGLRLIYFSYDVKMKEKGDIPEGYSVSREKKERFSLILESASTNQTSMYLCASSLPGLVGNEQFFGPGTRLTVL.

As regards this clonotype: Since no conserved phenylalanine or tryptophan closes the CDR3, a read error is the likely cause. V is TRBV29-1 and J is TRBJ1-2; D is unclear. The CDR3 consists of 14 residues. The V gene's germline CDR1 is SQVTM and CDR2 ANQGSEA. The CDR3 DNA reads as TGCAGCATTGAAGCAGACGGAGCGCACTATGGCTACACCCTC. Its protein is CSIEADGAHYGYTL.

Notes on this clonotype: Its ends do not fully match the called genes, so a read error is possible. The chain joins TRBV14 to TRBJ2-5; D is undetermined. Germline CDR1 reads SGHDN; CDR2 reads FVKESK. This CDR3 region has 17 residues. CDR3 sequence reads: CVSSQGHAPKFQETQYF. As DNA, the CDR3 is TGTGTCAGCAGCCAAGGCCACGCCCCGAAGTTCCAAGAGACCCAGTACTTC.

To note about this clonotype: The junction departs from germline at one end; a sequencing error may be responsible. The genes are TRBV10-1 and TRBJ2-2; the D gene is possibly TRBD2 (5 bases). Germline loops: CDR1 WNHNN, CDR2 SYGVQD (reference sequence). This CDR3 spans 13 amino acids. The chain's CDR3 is CATRSGVIGELLF. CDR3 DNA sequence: TGCGCCACCCGATCCGGGGTTATCGGGGAGCTGCTTTTT.

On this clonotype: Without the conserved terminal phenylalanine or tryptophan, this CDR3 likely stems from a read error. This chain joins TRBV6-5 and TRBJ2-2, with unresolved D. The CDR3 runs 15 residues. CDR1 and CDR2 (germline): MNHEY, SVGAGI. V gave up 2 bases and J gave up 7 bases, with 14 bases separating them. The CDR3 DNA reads TGTGCCAGCAGTTACGCAATGGACGGCATCGGGGAGCTGTTTGTT. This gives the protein CASSYAMDGIGELFV.

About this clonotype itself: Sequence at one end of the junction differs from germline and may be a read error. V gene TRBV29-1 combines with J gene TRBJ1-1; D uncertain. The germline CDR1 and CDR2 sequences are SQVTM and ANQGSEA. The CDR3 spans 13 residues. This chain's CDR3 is CGVVHSSNTEAFF. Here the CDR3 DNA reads TGCGGCGTCGTGCACAGTTCGAACACTGAAGCTTTCTTT.

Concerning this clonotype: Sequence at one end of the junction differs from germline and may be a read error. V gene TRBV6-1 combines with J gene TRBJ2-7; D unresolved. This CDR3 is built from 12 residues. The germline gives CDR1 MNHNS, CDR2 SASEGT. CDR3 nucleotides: TGTGCCAGCAATGGGCCCTCCCACGAGCAATACTTC. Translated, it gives CASNGPSHEQYF.

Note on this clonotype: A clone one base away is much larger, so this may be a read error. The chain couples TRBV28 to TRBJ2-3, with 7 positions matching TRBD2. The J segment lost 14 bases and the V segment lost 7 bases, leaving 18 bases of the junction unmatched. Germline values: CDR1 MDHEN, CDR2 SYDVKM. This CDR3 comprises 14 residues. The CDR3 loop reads CASNLGGTQKSPYF. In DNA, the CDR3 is TGTGCCAGCAATTTGGGAGGGACGCAGAAAAGCCCGTATTTT.